Given below is one T cell receptor beta chain in context. This entry comes from a study of CD8 T cells in Susac syndrome. The CDR3 is made up of 11 amino acids. Trimming took off 5 bases at V and 5 bases at J, with 7 bases between the two ends. Control patients had untreated stable or active relapsing-remitting multiple sclerosis by revised McDonald criteria. CD8+ and CD4+ T cells were negatively isolated; TEMRA cells were FACS-enriched. Reverse transcription of roughly 0.45 to 1 ug RNA was performed with random hexamers. By means of immunoSEQ multiplex PCR, TCR beta CDR3 spanning 54 Vbeta and 13 Jbeta underwent amplification. MiXCR was run by TCRdb on the immunoSEQ multiplex PCR reads, yielding one entry per CDR3 protein. The sample records some 300,000 distinct CDR3 sequences, approximately 90% being singletons.

The sequencing input was CD8+ T cells from PBMCs. This receptor was identified in a human donor with multiple sclerosis. The V call is TRBV12-3 or TRBV12-4, the J call TRBJ2-7; possible D gene TRBD2, 5 bases. The CDR3 is CASSPGNEQYF. In nucleotides, the CDR3 is TGTGCCAGCAGTCCGGGGAACGAGCAGTACTTC.